This T cell receptor (beta chain) was sequenced for a study of blood T cell repertoires in COVID-19. About the research overall: Acute and convalescent COVID-19 samples came from the United States, Italy and Spain. PBMCs, B-cell-depleted T cells, or T cells were the source of the cDNA or gDNA that made up the material.

This clone was picked up one time. Methods used by the authors: Estimated nucleated cell counts came from reference gene primer amplification. Only in-frame clones appear in the TCRdb table, and some are missing; sequencing was by immunoSEQ multiplex PCR. Clonal size and the V and J genes are those of that table, whereas D and trimming came from the DNA. The table records 120,000 or so clones, around 87% of them present only once. The CDR3 covers 15 residues. Trimming took off 4 bases at V and 2 bases at J, with 11 bases between the two ends. Germline V gene lookup returns CDR1 SGHTA and CDR2 FQGTGA. The sequencing sample was made of peripheral blood. The sequence was obtained from a woman aged 55-75 years with acute or convalescent COVID-19. This chain connects TRBV7-3 to TRBJ2-2; D is undetermined. The DNA of the CDR3 is TGTGCCAGCAGCTCCCGCCAGGAAAACACCGGGGAGCTGTTTTTT. It specifies CASSSRQENTGELFF.